Reported below is one T cell receptor (beta chain). What it recognizes is unknown. This specimen belongs to a study of cytomegalovirus exposure and HLA in healthy donors. Whole-study results and caveats: A missense DCLRE1C variant was associated with V- and J-gene trimming of TCR beta chains in a later analysis, and an independent cohort replicated the association. Being productive about 90% or about 30% of the time was typical of most TCR beta V segments in an earlier analysis.

PCR primers comprised 60 Vbeta and 13 Jbeta primers. The method was immunoSEQ multiplex PCR; TCRdb's version includes in-frame clones alone and lacks a portion of them. The sample has roughly 150,000 clones, more than 60% seen once. With 6 bases clipped from V and 6 bases from J, the junction kept 7 bases outside the gene matches. The CDR3 contains 14 residues. Germline V gene sequence: CDR1 WSHSY, CDR2 SAAADI. Material for sequencing was PBMCs. The chain uses TRBV10-2 and TRBJ1-5; 8 bases fit TRBD1. The receptor was isolated from a man aged 30 to 39 in good health and CMV-seropositive. The CDR3 sequence is CASRDLTGGQPQHF. The CDR3 region has the DNA TGCGCCAGCAGAGATTTAACAGGGGGTCAGCCCCAGCATTTT.